This is a list of T cell receptor beta chains from one sample in a study of T-cell memory formation after mild COVID-19. TCRdb analysed the 5' RACE reads with MiXCR anew, one entry per CDR3 protein. The data hold under 400,000 distinct CDR3 sequences, with 28% observed a single time. The sequencing input was PBMCs or a T cell subset sorted from them (not recorded which). These receptors came from an adult woman who had mild COVID-19 (a few samples of this study predate the infection). Cell type and time point are not known. CDR3s leave out the opening cysteine and the closing phenylalanine or tryptophan. The D gene is left open where the match is weak.

j_call d_call v_call cdr3_aa
TRBJ2-7 TRBD1 TRBV10-3 AISPGQGVGEQY
TRBJ2-7 TRBD2 TRBV11-2 ASSLLAGGTYEQY
TRBJ2-7 NA TRBV5-1 ASSLALASTSNDEQY
TRBJ2-3 TRBD2 TRBV20-1 SARDYSRTSGVADTQY
TRBJ2-6 NA TRBV29-1 SVPAVEASLSGANVLT
TRBJ2-7 TRBD1 TRBV5-1 ASSTDRGLYEQY
TRBJ2-7 NA TRBV27 ASSTGFSNYEQY
TRBJ2-1 TRBD2 TRBV7-3 ASSLTSGVPYNEQF
TRBJ1-5 TRBD1 TRBV27 ASSFRQGGQPQH
TRBJ2-7 TRBD1 TRBV20-1 SARPRDRSSYEQY
TRBJ2-7 NA TRBV5-1 ASSLKSVSTTYEQY
TRBJ1-1 NA TRBV30 ACGLGRLGSEAF
TRBJ1-1 NA TRBV21-1 ASSKRGSSSEAF
TRBJ2-3 NA TRBV5-6 ASSLALRDTQY
TRBJ2-3 NA TRBV2 ASSEGYRTDTQY
TRBJ2-7 TRBD1 TRBV9 ASSVGAGGEYEQY
TRBJ2-3 TRBD2 TRBV6-4 ASSDTSGGSDTQY
TRBJ2-1 TRBD2 TRBV20-1 SHSSGRAREQF
TRBJ2-3 NA TRBV15 ATSRETGQITDTQY
TRBJ2-7 TRBD2 TRBV4-2 ASSLQAGPGGAIYEQY
TRBJ1-5 NA TRBV18 ASSKVPYSNQPQH
TRBJ1-2 NA TRBV20-1 SAGQGYGYT
TRBJ2-6 NA TRBV19 ASTRSAGANVLT
TRBJ2-3 TRBD2 TRBV7-8 ASSSRGLAGVSGDTQY
TRBJ1-5 NA TRBV24-1 ATSVGRGDSNQPQH
TRBJ1-5 NA TRBV20-1 SARAREHQPQH
TRBJ2-7 TRBD2 TRBV20-1 SANRLAGSSAYEQY
TRBJ2-5 NA TRBV20-1 SASPSRQETQY
TRBJ1-3 NA TRBV6-5 ASSYGGTNSGNTIY
TRBJ2-7 NA TRBV15 ATSRGSQSSYEQY
TRBJ1-1 TRBD1 TRBV4-1 ASRPGQGEAF
TRBJ2-3 NA TRBV7-3 ASSPDSGFLPDTQY
TRBJ1-2 NA TRBV7-9 ASSNPGGGYT
TRBJ2-3 NA TRBV24-1 ATSDLGPTDTQY
TRBJ1-1 TRBD1 TRBV5-6 ASSPRDRVNTEAF